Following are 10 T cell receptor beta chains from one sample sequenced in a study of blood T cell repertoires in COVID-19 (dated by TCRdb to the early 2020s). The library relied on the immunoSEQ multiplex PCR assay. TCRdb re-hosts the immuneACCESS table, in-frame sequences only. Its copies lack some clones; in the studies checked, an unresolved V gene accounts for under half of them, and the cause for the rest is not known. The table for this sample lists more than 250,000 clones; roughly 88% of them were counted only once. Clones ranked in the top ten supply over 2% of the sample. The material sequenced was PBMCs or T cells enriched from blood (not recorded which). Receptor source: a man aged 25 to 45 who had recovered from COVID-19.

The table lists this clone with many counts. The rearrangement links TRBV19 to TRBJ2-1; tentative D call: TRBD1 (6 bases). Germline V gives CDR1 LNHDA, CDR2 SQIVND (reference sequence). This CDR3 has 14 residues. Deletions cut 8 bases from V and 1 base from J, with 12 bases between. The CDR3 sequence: CASGGQTSYNEQFF. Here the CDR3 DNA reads TGTGCCAGTGGCGGACAGACATCCTACAATGAGCAGTTCTTC.

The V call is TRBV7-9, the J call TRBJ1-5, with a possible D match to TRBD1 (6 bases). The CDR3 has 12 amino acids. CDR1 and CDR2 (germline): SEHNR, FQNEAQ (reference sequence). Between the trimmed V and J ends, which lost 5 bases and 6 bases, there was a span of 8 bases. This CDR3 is CASSTQGQPQHF. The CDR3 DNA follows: TGTGCCAGCAGCACACAGGGTCAGCCCCAGCATTTT.

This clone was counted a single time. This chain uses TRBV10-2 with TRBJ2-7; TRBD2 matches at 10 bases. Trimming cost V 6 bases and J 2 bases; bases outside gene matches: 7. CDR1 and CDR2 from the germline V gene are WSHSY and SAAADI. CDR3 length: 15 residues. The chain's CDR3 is CASRDSGGLTYEQYF. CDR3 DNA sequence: TGCGCCAGCAGAGATAGCGGGGGGCTTACCTACGAGCAGTACTTC.

The CDR3 sequence is CASSERDSNSPLHF. Written as DNA, the CDR3 is TGTGCCAGTAGTGAACGGGACAGTAATTCACCCCTCCACTTT. The chain recombines TRBV19 with TRBJ1-6; TRBD1 matches at 7 bases. Trimming cost V 5 bases and J 6 bases; bases outside gene matches: 4. The CDR3 totals 14 residues. From germline, CDR1 is LNHDA and CDR2 SQIVND (reference sequence).

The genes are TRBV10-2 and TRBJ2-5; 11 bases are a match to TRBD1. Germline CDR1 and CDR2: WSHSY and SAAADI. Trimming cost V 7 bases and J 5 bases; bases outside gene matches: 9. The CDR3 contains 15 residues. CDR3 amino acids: CASIVGQGAGETQYF. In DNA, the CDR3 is TGCGCCAGCATCGTCGGACAGGGGGCAGGGGAGACCCAGTACTTC.

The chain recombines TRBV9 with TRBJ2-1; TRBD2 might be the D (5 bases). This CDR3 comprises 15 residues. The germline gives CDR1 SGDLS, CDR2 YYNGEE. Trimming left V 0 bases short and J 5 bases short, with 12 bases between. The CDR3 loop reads CASSVGRTQNNEQFF. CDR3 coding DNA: TGTGCCAGCAGCGTAGGGAGGACCCAAAACAATGAGCAGTTCTTC.

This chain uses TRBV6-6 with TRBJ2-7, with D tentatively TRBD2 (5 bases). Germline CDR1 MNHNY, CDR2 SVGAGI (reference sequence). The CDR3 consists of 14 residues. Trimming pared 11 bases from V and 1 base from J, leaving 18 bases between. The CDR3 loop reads CAADAGIHSYEQYF. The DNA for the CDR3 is TGTGCCGCTGATGCGGGCATCCATTCCTACGAGCAGTACTTC.

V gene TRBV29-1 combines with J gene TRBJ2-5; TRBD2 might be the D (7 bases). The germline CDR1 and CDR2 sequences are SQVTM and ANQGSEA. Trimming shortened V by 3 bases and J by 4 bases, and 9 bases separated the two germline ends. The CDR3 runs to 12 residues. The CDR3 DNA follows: TGCAGCGTTGAGCGGGGGCCAGAGACCCAGTACTTC. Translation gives CSVERGPETQYF.

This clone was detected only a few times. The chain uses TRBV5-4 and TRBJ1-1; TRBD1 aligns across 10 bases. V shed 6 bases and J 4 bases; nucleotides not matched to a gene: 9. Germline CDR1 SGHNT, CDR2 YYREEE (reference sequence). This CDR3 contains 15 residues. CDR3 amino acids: CASNLPGQGITEAFF. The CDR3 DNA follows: TGTGCCAGCAACCTACCGGGACAGGGGATCACTGAAGCTTTCTTT.

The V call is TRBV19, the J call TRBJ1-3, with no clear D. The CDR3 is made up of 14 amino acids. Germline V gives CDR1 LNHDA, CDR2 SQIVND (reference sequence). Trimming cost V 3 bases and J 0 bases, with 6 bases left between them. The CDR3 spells CASSIGGSGNTIYF. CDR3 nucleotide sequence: TGTGCCAGTAGTATCGGCGGCTCTGGAAACACCATATATTTT.